These 18 T cell receptor beta chains came from one sample sequenced in a study of human T cells and chemical hapten exposure. TCRdb re-called the RACE reads with MiXCR, one entry per CDR3 protein. The sample holds about 350,000 distinct CDR3 sequences, approximately 5.8% seen once. Time point described: pre-sensitization, week 0. Treatment defined: therapeutic diphenylcyclopropenone sensitization with weekly scalp DPC. The input for sequencing was whole blood, taken in connection with sensitization to the hapten diphenylcyclopropenone (DPC). The receptor source for this set is a woman between 18 and 29 years old with alopecia areata. Some clones in this sample may be carry-over from other donors' samples.

This clonotype was observed a handful of times. The chain recombines TRBV12-3 or TRBV12-4 with TRBJ1-5; 9 positions agree with TRBD1. This CDR3 has 19 residues. V lost 8 bases and J lost 2; bases outside the gene matches: 19. The CDR3 region is CASRPLGTGSNLGNQPQHF. The CDR3 coding sequence is TGTGCCAGCCGCCCCCTGGGGACAGGGTCCAACTTGGGCAATCAGCCCCAGCATTTT.

The chain recombines TRBV7-9 with TRBJ2-1; no clear D gene. The germline CDR1 and CDR2 sequences are SEHNR and FQNEAQ (reference sequence). The CDR3 is 13 residues long. V was trimmed by 5 bases and J by 10 bases, leaving 15 bases between them. The chain's CDR3 is CASSLLSGIEQFF. Here the CDR3 DNA reads TGTGCCAGCAGCCTCCTATCGGGTATCGAGCAGTTCTTC.

The rearrangement links TRBV10-3 to TRBJ1-3; no clear D. V was shortened by 2 bases and J by 5 bases, with 4 bases between the two germline ends. CDR1 and CDR2 from the germline V gene are ENHRY and SYGVKD. The CDR3 sequence is 12 residues long. The CDR3 sequence is CAISEERNTIYF. The CDR3 nucleotides read TGTGCCATCAGTGAGGAGAGAAACACCATATATTTT.

The table lists this clonotype with a few counts. V usage is TRBV5-1 and J usage is TRBJ2-2; 7 nucleotides line up with TRBD1. Germline-derived CDR1 and CDR2 are SGHRS and YFSETQ. CDR3 length: 13 amino acids. V lost 4 bases and J lost 7; bases outside the gene matches: 4. The CDR3 loop is CASSTQGNGELFF. Here the CDR3 DNA reads TGCGCCAGCAGCACACAGGGGAACGGGGAGCTGTTTTTT.

The chain carries TRBV5-6 and TRBJ1-4; unclear D gene. V lost 10 bases and J lost 8, with 21 bases in between. CDR3 length: 14 residues. From germline, CDR1 is SGHDT and CDR2 YYEEEE. The CDR3 spells CAARREGSSEKLFF. The CDR3 DNA follows: TGTGCCGCCCGGAGGGAGGGTTCATCCGAAAAACTGTTTTTT.

The V and J genes are TRBV7-9 and TRBJ2-1; 9 bases agree with TRBD1. V shed 5 bases and J 7 bases; nucleotides not matched to a gene: 9. CDR1 and CDR2 (germline): SEHNR, FQNEAQ (reference sequence). The CDR3 covers 15 residues. In DNA form, the CDR3 reads TGTGCCAGCAGCCTTCCGGGACAGGGTCTTAATGAGCAGTTCTTC. Translating gives CASSLPGQGLNEQFF.

Ten or more counts support this clonotype. The J gene is TRBJ1-1, the V gene TRBV12-3 or TRBV12-4; no reliable D call. This CDR3 spans 14 amino acids. Trimming took 5 bases from V and 5 from J, leaving 15 bases between them. CDR3 amino acids: CASSAEASWTEAFF. CDR3 nucleotide sequence: TGTGCCAGCAGTGCAGAAGCCAGCTGGACTGAAGCTTTCTTT.

This clonotype has only a few counts. The CDR3 coding sequence is TGTGCCAGCAGTTCTGGGCAGCACGAGCAGTACTTC. Residues: CASSSGQHEQYF. The rearrangement joins TRBV28 to TRBJ2-7; D is unresolved. Trimming stripped 4 bases from V and 5 bases from J, with 9 bases between. The CDR3 spans 12 residues. Germline values: CDR1 MDHEN, CDR2 SYDVKM.

This clonotype has more than one count but fewer than ten. The rearrangement uses TRBV3-1 and TRBJ1-2, with 9 bases fitting TRBD1. Per the germline V gene, CDR1 is LGHDT and CDR2 is YNNKEL (reference sequence). J was trimmed by 10 bases and V by 4 bases; bases with no gene match: 7. This CDR3 has 13 amino acids. CDR3 nucleotide sequence: TGTGCCAGCAGCCCCTGGACAGGGGATTACTACACCTTC. Its translation is CASSPWTGDYYTF.

The sample holds a few counts of this clonotype. The chain couples TRBV5-4 to TRBJ2-7, with D possibly TRBD1 on 5 matching bases. Per germline, CDR1 SGHNT and CDR2 YYREEE (reference sequence). This CDR3 comprises 16 residues. The germline V and J ends were trimmed by 0 bases and 2 bases, with 15 bases remaining between them. CDR3: CASSLDPEQATYEQYF. CDR3 DNA: TGTGCCAGCAGCTTGGATCCGGAACAGGCAACCTACGAGCAGTACTTC.

This clonotype has a handful of counts. This chain's CDR3 is CATTGAGNTEAFF. For the CDR3, the DNA is TGTGCCACCACCGGGGCGGGGAACACTGAAGCTTTCTTT. This chain joins TRBV15 and TRBJ1-1, with a possible D match to TRBD1 (5 bases). Germline loops: CDR1 LNHNV, CDR2 YYDKDF (reference sequence). The length of the CDR3 is 13 residues. Between the trimmed V and J ends, which lost 7 bases and 1 base, there was a span of 10 bases.

This sequence joins TRBV7-2 and TRBJ2-3; no definite D call. Per the germline V gene, CDR1 is SGHTA and CDR2 is FQGNSA. Trimming shortened V by 2 bases and J by 7 bases, and 10 bases separated the two germline ends. This CDR3 region has 13 residues. The CDR3 region is CASSLSPINTQYF. CDR3 DNA sequence: TGTGCCAGCAGCTTATCCCCCATTAATACGCAGTATTTT.

This clonotype was recorded a few times. This chain connects TRBV18 to TRBJ2-7, with 9 bases identical to TRBD1. Germline CDR1 KGHSH, CDR2 LQKENI. The trim removed 5 bases at V and 5 bases at J, leaving 7 bases unmatched. This CDR3 spans 14 amino acids. The CDR3 reads CASSRRQGDNEQYF. CDR3 DNA: TGTGCCAGCTCAAGACGACAGGGGGATAACGAGCAGTACTTC.

A few counts support this clonotype. The chain joins TRBV11-3 to TRBJ2-7; a weak D match, TRBD2 (6 bases). The length of the CDR3 is 14 residues. Trimming took off 4 bases at V and 4 bases at J, with 14 bases between the two ends. Germline CDR1 is SGHNT and CDR2 is YENEEA. In nucleotides, the CDR3 is TGTGCCAGCAGCTCCCGTGCGGGGTCATACGAGCAGTACTTC. Protein sequence: CASSSRAGSYEQYF.

The chain couples TRBV7-8 to TRBJ2-5; TRBD2 agrees at 12 bases. CDR1 SGHVS and CDR2 FQNEAQ come from the germline V gene. The CDR3 runs to 16 residues. J was trimmed by 3 bases and V by 4 bases; bases with no gene match: 6. CDR3 sequence reads: CASSSLRLAGEETQYF. In DNA form, the CDR3 reads TGTGCCAGCAGCTCGTTAAGACTAGCGGGGGAAGAGACCCAGTACTTC.

This clonotype was found many times. The chain employs TRBV28 and TRBJ2-2; TRBD2 might be the D (5 bases). Trimming stripped 3 bases from V and 6 bases from J, with 11 bases between. The CDR3 is made up of 14 amino acids. Germline-derived CDR1 and CDR2 are MDHEN and SYDVKM. The CDR3 sequence is CASSFKVEAGELFF. As DNA, the CDR3 is TGTGCCAGCAGTTTTAAAGTGGAGGCCGGGGAGCTGTTTTTT. The full variable domain, completed using reference TRBV28 and TRBJ2-2, is DVKVTQSSRYLVKRTGEKVFLECVQDMDHENMFWYRQDPGLGLRLIYFSYDVKMKEKGDIPEGYSVSREKKERFSLILESASTNQTSMYLCASSFKVEAGELFFGEGSRLTVL.

This clonotype was recorded a few times. This chain links TRBV7-2 with TRBJ2-5, with TRBD1 as a possible D gene (6 bases). Germline loops: CDR1 SGHTA, CDR2 FQGNSA. The V end lost 7 bases, the J end lost 7 bases, and 19 bases lay between the germline ends. CDR3 length: 14 amino acids. CDR3 nucleotides: TGTGCCAGCACCGTGACAGGTTCCTCTGGGACCCAGTACTTC. Amino acids: CASTVTGSSGTQYF.

This clonotype was recorded many times. The J gene is TRBJ2-1, the V gene TRBV10-3; D ambiguous. This CDR3 has 14 amino acids. Germline CDR1 is ENHRY and CDR2 is SYGVKD. Trimming shortened V by 5 bases and J by 8 bases, and 16 bases separated the two germline ends. CDR3 coding DNA: TGTGCCATCAGTATGGTGTCGCCGGTAGATGAGCAGTTCTTC. Translated: CAISMVSPVDEQFF.